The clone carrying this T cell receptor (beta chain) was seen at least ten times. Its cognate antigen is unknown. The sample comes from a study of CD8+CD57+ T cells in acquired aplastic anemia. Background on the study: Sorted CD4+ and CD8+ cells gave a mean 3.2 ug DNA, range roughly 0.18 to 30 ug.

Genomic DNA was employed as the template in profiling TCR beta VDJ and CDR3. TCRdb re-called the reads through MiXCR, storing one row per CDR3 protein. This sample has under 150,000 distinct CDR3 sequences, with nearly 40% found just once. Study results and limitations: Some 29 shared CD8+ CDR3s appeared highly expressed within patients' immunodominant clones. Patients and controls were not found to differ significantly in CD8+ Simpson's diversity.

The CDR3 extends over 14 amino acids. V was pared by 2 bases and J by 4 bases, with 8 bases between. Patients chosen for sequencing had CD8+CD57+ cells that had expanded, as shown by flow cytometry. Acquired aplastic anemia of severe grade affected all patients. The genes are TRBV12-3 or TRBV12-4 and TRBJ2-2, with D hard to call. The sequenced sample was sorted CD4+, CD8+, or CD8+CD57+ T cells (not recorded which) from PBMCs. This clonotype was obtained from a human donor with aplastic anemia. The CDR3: CASSLLGSTGELFF. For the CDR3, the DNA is TGTGCCAGCAGTTTACTGGGCAGCACCGGGGAGCTGTTTTTT.